The 8 T cell receptor beta chains presented below share a single source sample, sequenced in a study of T cell repertoires in cytomegalovirus infection (dated by TCRdb to the late 2010s). These reads were obtained on an Illumina HiSeq 1500. Using fastp trimming at Q25 and MiXCR clonotype assembly, TCRdb reanalyzed the public sequencing data and kept in-frame beta chains. Rows are combined by CDR3 protein, so each entry shows the most common genes and DNA. The sample data list about 310,000 distinct CDR3 sequences, and about a sixth of these were observed just once. Approximately 12% of the sample goes to the ten largest clones. The sequenced sample was PBMCs. These receptors came from a human donor in good health (CMV status not recorded). Some clones in this sample may be carry-over from other donors' samples.

This clonotype appeared many times. V usage is TRBV11-3 and J usage is TRBJ2-3, with no clear D. The V and J ends lost 5 bases and 4 bases respectively, with 13 bases between them. The CDR3 spans 14 residues. The germline gives CDR1 SGHNT, CDR2 YENEEA. The CDR3, as DNA: TGTGCCAGCAGCCGAGCCTCCCTAGCAGATACGCAGTATTTT. This gives the protein CASSRASLADTQYF.

At least ten counts were recorded for this clonotype. The chain links TRBV6-5 to TRBJ1-5; possible D gene TRBD1, 5 bases. The V and J ends lost 5 bases and 6 bases respectively, with 20 bases between them. This CDR3 has 16 amino acids. Germline V lookup: CDR1 MNHEY, CDR2 SVGAGI. CDR3 residues: CASSLSFGGELQPQHF. For the CDR3, the DNA is TGTGCCAGCAGTCTTTCATTCGGGGGGGAGCTTCAGCCCCAGCATTTT.

The gene calls are TRBV27 and TRBJ1-1, with TRBD1 identical over 7 bases. The junction had 7 bases not matched to a gene; V was cut back by 2 bases and J by 1 base. The CDR3 sequence is 16 residues long. Germline-derived CDR1 and CDR2 are MNHEY and SMNVEV (reference sequence). The CDR3 DNA reads TGTGCCAGCAGTTTAGTGACAGGGAATAAGAACACTGAAGCTTTCTTT. It codes for CASSLVTGNKNTEAFF.

Remarks on this clonotype: A much larger clonotype is one base distant, so this may be a read error. The chain combines TRBV24-1 with TRBJ2-1; TRBD1 matches 7 bases. Germline loops: CDR1 KGHDR, CDR2 SFDVKD. The CDR3 is 15 amino acids. J lost 5 bases, V lost 4 bases, and 7 bases had no gene match. CDR3 in amino acids: CATSDDRAQHNEQFF. The CDR3 coding sequence is TGTGCCACCAGTGACGACAGGGCCCAACACAATGAGCAGTTCTTC.

This clonotype was seen at least ten times. The J gene is TRBJ2-1, the V gene TRBV12-3 or TRBV12-4; 8 positions agree with TRBD2. This CDR3 comprises 15 residues. Trimming removed 6 bases from V and 9 bases from J; junction bases left unmatched: 13. CDR3 sequence reads: CASRSGTSKEGEQFF. Here the CDR3 DNA reads TGTGCCAGCAGGTCCGGGACTAGTAAGGAGGGTGAGCAGTTCTTC.

The sample holds a few counts of this clonotype. DNA for the CDR3: TGTGCCAGCAGTTTTTTGGAAGGAGGGAATGAGCAGTTCTTC. Translating it yields CASSFLEGGNEQFF. The J gene is TRBJ2-1, the V gene TRBV12-3 or TRBV12-4, with a tentative D call TRBD2 (6 bases). The CDR3 is 14 residues long. The germline V and J ends were trimmed by 3 bases and 7 bases, with 13 bases remaining between them.

The table lists this clonotype with a count of one. A much larger clone lies one base from this, so it may be a read error. This sequence joins TRBV7-4 and TRBJ1-1; 8 bases are shared with TRBD1. Germline V lookup: CDR1 SGHVT, CDR2 SQSDAQ. The CDR3 spans 12 residues. In nucleotides, the CDR3 is TGTGGGACAGGGCACATGAACACTGAAGCTTCCTTT. This encodes CGTGHMNTEASF.

In this sample, this clonotype turned up many times. The V gene is TRBV28, the J gene TRBJ2-7, with 9 bases matching TRBD1. V gave up 6 bases and J gave up 2 bases; unmatched junction bases: 8. CDR3 length: 15 residues. In germline, CDR1 is MDHEN, CDR2 SYDVKM. The CDR3 DNA sequence: TGTGCCAGCAGCTTCCCGGGACAGGGAACCTACGAGCAGTACTTC. It translates to CASSFPGQGTYEQYF.